What follows are 15 T cell receptor beta chains derived from one specimen sequenced in a study of blood T cells in healthy people across ages. A second PCR of roughly 7 to 11 cycles used a sample-barcoded 5' primer and a J-beta primer mix. TCRdb redid the calling of the 5' RACE reads with MiXCR, one entry per CDR3 protein. The data hold around 800,000 distinct CDR3 sequences, with roughly 24% observed a single time. These same data were also listed under a study on T cells of mothers and their children.

The sequenced sample consisted of blood. The receptors derive from a boy aged 5-17 years in good health.

V is TRBV3-1 and J is TRBJ2-6; a weak D match, TRBD2 (7 bases). This CDR3 is 17 amino acids long. Germline loops: CDR1 LGHDT, CDR2 YNNKEL (reference sequence). Trimming pared 5 bases from V and 5 bases from J, leaving 19 bases between. CDR3 sequence (DNA): TGTGCCAGCAGCGCACATGGGGGCGGGGGTCGGGCCAACGTCCTGACTTTC. As protein: CASSAHGGGGRANVLTF.

This clonotype was seen a handful of times. V is TRBV7-9 and J is TRBJ2-1; D is perhaps TRBD2 (6 bases). Looked up from germline, CDR1 is SEHNR and CDR2 is FQNEAQ (reference sequence). The CDR3 totals 15 residues. Between the trimmed V and J ends, which lost 2 bases and 5 bases, there was a span of 13 bases. The DNA of the CDR3 is TGTGCCAGCAGCTTATCTGGGACTGTCGACAATGAGCAGTTCTTC. It codes for CASSLSGTVDNEQFF.

J is TRBJ2-7 and V is TRBV4-2, with D maybe TRBD1 (7 bases). This CDR3 spans 16 amino acids. Germline CDR1 and CDR2: LGHNA and YNFKEQ. The ends were cut back, 5 bases at V and 5 bases at J, with 22 bases in the middle. The CDR3 is CASSGRSGQGGHEQYF. The CDR3 bases are TGTGCCAGCAGCGGAAGGTCGGGCCAGGGGGGCCACGAGCAGTACTTC.

The chain joins TRBV29-1 to TRBJ1-4; D is perhaps TRBD1 (5 bases). V lost 7 bases and J 8 bases, leaving 20 bases between the germline ends. Germline CDR1 SQVTM, CDR2 ANQGSEA. This CDR3 comprises 14 residues. CDR3 sequence: CSASWPGSGEKLFF. The CDR3 coding sequence is TGCAGCGCCTCCTGGCCAGGGTCGGGCGAAAAACTGTTTTTT.

This chain links TRBV12-3 or TRBV12-4 with TRBJ2-5; D gene ambiguous. Trimming took 2 bases from V and 5 from J, leaving 12 bases between them. The CDR3 covers 14 residues. DNA for the CDR3: TGTGCCAGCAGTTTAAGGCAGGAAGGGGAGACCCAGTACTTC. Translation gives CASSLRQEGETQYF.

In regard to this clonotype: A much larger clone sits a single nucleotide away, making a read error possible. The CDR3 carries no conserved terminal phenylalanine or tryptophan, so it likely arises from a read error. The CDR3 sequence: CASSQGLAGGTDTQYL. In DNA form, the CDR3 reads TGTGCCAGCAGCCAAGGGCTAGCGGGGGGGACAGATACGCAGTATCTT. The chain is built from TRBV3-1 and TRBJ2-3; 12 bases match TRBD2. V lost 1 base, J lost 3 bases, and 2 bases stayed unmatched. CDR1 and CDR2 from the germline V gene are LGHDT and YNNKEL (reference sequence). The CDR3 is 16 amino acids.

This clonotype was observed a few times. V is TRBV15 and J is TRBJ1-4, with D uncertain. CDR1 is LNHNV and CDR2 is YYDKDF in the germline V gene (reference sequence). Trimming left V 2 bases short and J 0 bases short, with 10 bases between. This CDR3 spans 16 amino acids. The DNA of the CDR3 is TGTGCCACCAGCAGATACCGGGCTGCAACTAATGAAAAACTGTTTTTT. This sequence encodes CATSRYRAATNEKLFF.

This clonotype was detected ten times or more. This chain uses TRBV28 with TRBJ1-5; D remains unclear. The CDR3 is 13 residues long. The V and J ends lost 3 bases and 4 bases respectively, with 7 bases between them. Germline V lookup: CDR1 MDHEN, CDR2 SYDVKM. The CDR3 nucleotides read TGTGCCAGCAGTTTTATAGGGAATCAGCCCCAGCATTTT. It encodes CASSFIGNQPQHF.

V gene TRBV29-1 combines with J gene TRBJ1-1; TRBD1 is a possible D gene (5 bases). Trimming removed 6 bases from V and 10 bases from J, with 12 bases in between. Germline loops: CDR1 SQVTM, CDR2 ANQGSEA. CDR3 size: 10 residues. The CDR3 DNA reads as TGCAGCGTGGAGGGGAGGGGAGCTTTCTTT. It codes for CSVEGRGAFF.

The CDR3 bases are TGTGCCTGGAGTGACTTGGGGGGGCCTGGAAACACCATATATTTT. This translates into CAWSDLGGPGNTIYF. The chain is built from TRBV30 and TRBJ1-3, with a possible D match to TRBD1 (6 bases). With 1 base removed from V and 2 bases from J, the gap between germline ends came to 12 bases. CDR3 length: 15 amino acids. The germline V gene encodes CDR1 GTSNPN and CDR2 SVGIG (reference sequence). The variable domain in full, completed from reference TRBV30 and TRBJ1-3, reads SQTIHQWPATLVQPVGSPLSLECTVEGTSNPNLYWYRQAAGRGLQLLFYSVGIGQISSEVPQNLSASRPQDRQFILSSKKLLLSDSGFYLCAWSDLGGPGNTIYFGEGSWLTVV.

The chain employs TRBV6-2 or TRBV6-3 and TRBJ2-5; the match to TRBD2 covers 8 bases. The DNA end is more similar to TRBJ2-7, so the J call may be wrong. CDR3 length: 19 amino acids. Germline V gene lookup returns CDR1 MNHEY and CDR2 SVGEGT. The CDR3 nucleotides are TGTGCCAGCAGTTACTCGAAGGCGGGGGGTTACTTTAGCTCCTACGAGCAGTACTTC. It is translated as CASSYSKAGGYFSSYEQYF.

Of note for this clonotype: One junction end disagrees with the germline gene, perhaps due to a read error. The DNA for the CDR3 is TGTGCCAGTAGTGTCGTGGGGACCGACTACAATGAGCAGTTCTTC. This translates into CASSVVGTDYNEQFF. The V call is TRBV6-1, the J call TRBJ2-5; possibly TRBD1 or TRBD2 for D (5 bases each). The J call may be mistaken, given a closer DNA end match to TRBJ2-1. The CDR3 is 15 residues long. Germline lookup yields CDR1 MNHNS and CDR2 SASEGT.

The V and J genes are TRBV11-1 and TRBJ1-2; the match to TRBD1 covers 7 bases. Germline-derived CDR1 and CDR2 are SGHAT and FQDESV (reference sequence). The ends lost 1 base at V and 7 bases at J; junction bases unmatched: 6. The CDR3 totals 14 residues. Here the CDR3 DNA reads TGTGCCAGCAGCTTAGAGGGACAGAGCATTGGCTACACCTTC. This sequence encodes CASSLEGQSIGYTF.

This clonotype occurred a few times. The rearrangement uses TRBV10-3 and TRBJ2-6, with 7 positions matching TRBD1. The length of the CDR3 is 18 residues. Germline loops: CDR1 ENHRY, CDR2 SYGVKD. After removal of 5 bases from V and 1 base from J, the junction contained 11 bases not matched to a gene. The CDR3: CAISSLTGLMSGANVLTF. As DNA, the CDR3 is TGTGCCATCAGTTCACTGACAGGGCTAATGTCTGGGGCCAACGTCCTGACTTTC.

This clonotype was seen ten or more times. This chain links TRBV10-3 with TRBJ2-6; possible D gene TRBD1, 6 bases. The CDR3 loop spans 13 amino acids. V was pared by 10 bases and J by 0 bases, with 7 bases between. Germline values: CDR1 ENHRY, CDR2 SYGVKD. The CDR3 sequence is CATTGSGANVLTF. The CDR3, as DNA: TGTGCCACGACAGGCTCTGGGGCCAACGTCCTGACTTTC.